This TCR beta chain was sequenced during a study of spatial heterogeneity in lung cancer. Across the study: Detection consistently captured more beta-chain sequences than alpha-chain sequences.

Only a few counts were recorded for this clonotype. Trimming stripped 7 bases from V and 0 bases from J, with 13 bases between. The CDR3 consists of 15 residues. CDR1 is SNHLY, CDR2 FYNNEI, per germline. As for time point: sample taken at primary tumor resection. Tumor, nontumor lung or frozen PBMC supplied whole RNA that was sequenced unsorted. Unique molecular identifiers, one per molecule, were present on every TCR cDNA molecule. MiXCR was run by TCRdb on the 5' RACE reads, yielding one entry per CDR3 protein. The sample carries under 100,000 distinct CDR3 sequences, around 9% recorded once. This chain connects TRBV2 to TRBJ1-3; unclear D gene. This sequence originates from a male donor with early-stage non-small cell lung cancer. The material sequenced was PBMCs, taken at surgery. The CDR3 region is CASTKSGPSGNTIYF. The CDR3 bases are TGTGCCAGCACTAAATCCGGGCCCTCTGGAAACACCATATATTTT.